The T cell receptor (beta chain) described here comes from a study of blood T cell repertoires in COVID-19. Study-wide context: Acute and convalescent COVID-19 specimens originated in the United States, Italy and Spain. T cells, B-cell-depleted T cells, or PBMCs supplied cDNA or gDNA.

The germline V gene has CDR1 SEHNR and CDR2 FQNEAQ (reference sequence). Trimming cost V 1 base and J 0 bases, with 4 bases left between them. The CDR3 contains 14 residues. The Seattle patients, enrolled during active infection, were followed longitudinally. In the original analysis: Reference gene primer amplification gave nucleated cell count estimates. This table comes from immunoSEQ multiplex PCR, and its TCRdb copy is limited to in-frame clones, with some not included. Clone size and V and J calls were adopted from that table, with D and trimming inferred from the DNA. The data hold approximately 250,000 clones, with approximately 85% observed a single time.

The TCR was taken from a woman of 80 years or more with COVID-19, enrolled during active disease. The chain combines TRBV7-9 with TRBJ1-5; D is uncertain. Input material: peripheral blood. The DNA for the CDR3 is TGTGCCAGCAGCTTAGACACTAGCAATCAGCCCCAGCATTTT. This codes for CASSLDTSNQPQHF. Complete variable domain (other parts from reference TRBV7-9 and TRBJ1-5): DTGVSQNPRHKITKRGQNVTFRCDPISEHNRLYWYRQTLGQGPEFLTYFQNEAQLEKSRLLSDRFSAERPKGSFSTLEIQRTEQGDSAMYLCASSLDTSNQPQHFGDGTRLSIL.